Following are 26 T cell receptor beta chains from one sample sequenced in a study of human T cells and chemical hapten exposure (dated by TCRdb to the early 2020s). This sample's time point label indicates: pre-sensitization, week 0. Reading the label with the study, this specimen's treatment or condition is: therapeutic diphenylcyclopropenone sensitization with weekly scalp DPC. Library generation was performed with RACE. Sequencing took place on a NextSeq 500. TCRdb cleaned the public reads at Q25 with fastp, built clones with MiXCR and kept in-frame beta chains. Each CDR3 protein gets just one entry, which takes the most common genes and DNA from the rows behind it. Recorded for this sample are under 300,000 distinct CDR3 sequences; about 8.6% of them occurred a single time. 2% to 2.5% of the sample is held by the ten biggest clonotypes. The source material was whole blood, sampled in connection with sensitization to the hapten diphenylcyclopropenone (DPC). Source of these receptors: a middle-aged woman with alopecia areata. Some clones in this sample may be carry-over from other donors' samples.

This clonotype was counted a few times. In nucleotides, the CDR3 is TGTGCCAGCAGCTTAACGCGGGAGGGCTACAATGAGCAGTTCTTC. Translated, it gives CASSLTREGYNEQFF. The rearrangement joins TRBV11-2 to TRBJ2-1, with TRBD2 matching over 9 bases. After removal of 2 bases from V and 3 bases from J, the junction contained 2 bases not matched to a gene. The CDR3 is made up of 15 amino acids. Germline CDR1 reads SGHAT; CDR2 reads FQNNGV.

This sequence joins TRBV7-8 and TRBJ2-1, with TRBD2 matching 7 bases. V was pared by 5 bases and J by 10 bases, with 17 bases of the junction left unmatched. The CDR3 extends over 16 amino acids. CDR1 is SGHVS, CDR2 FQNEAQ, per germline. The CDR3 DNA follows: TGTGCCAGCAGCCCGTCGATTTCGACTAGCCTTGGCGAGCAGTTCTTC. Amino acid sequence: CASSPSISTSLGEQFF.

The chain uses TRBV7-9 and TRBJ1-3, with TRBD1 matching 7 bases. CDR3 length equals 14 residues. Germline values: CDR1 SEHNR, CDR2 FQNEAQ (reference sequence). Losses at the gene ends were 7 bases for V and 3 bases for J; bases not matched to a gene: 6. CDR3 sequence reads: CASTEGASGNTIYF. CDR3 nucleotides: TGTGCCAGCACAGAGGGGGCGAGTGGAAACACCATATATTTT.

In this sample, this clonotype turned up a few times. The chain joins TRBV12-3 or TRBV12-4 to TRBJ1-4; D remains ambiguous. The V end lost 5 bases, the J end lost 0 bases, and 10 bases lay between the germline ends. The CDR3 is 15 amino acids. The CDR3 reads CASSPYRTTNEKLFF. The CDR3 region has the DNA TGTGCCAGCAGTCCCTACAGAACAACTAATGAAAAACTGTTTTTT.

Written as DNA, the CDR3 is TGCGCCAGCAGCTTGGACCGCGGGGAGCTGTTTTTT. This sequence encodes CASSLDRGELFF. The chain employs TRBV5-1 and TRBJ2-2, with D unresolved. The CDR3 loop spans 12 amino acids. CDR1 is SGHRS, CDR2 YFSETQ, per germline. V was shortened by 0 bases and J by 7 bases, with 4 bases between the two germline ends.

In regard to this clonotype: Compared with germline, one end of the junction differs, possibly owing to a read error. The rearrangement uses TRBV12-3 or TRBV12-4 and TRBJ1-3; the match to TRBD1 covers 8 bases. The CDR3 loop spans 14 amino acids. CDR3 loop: CASSQGATGNTIHF. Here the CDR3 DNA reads TGTGCCAGCAGCCAGGGGGCAACAGGAAACACCATACATTTT.

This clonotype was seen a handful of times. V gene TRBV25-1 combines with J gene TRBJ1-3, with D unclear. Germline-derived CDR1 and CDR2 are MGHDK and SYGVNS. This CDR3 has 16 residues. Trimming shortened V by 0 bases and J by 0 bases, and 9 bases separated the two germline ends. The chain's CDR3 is CASSEYPGFSGNTIYF. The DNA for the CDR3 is TGTGCCAGCAGTGAATATCCGGGCTTCTCTGGAAACACCATATATTTT.

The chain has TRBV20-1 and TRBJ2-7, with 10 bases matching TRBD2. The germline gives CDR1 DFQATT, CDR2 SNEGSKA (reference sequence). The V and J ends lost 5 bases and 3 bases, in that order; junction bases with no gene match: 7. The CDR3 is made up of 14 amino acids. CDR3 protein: CSARPSGSFYEQYF. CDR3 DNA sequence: TGCAGTGCTCGCCCTAGCGGGAGTTTCTACGAGCAGTACTTC.

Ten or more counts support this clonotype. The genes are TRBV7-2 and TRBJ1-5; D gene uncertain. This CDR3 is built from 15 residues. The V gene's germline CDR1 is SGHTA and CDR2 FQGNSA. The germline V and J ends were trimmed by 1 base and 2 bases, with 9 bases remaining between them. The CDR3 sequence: CASSLDRGGNQPQHF. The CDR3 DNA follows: TGTGCCAGCAGCTTAGACCGGGGTGGCAATCAGCCCCAGCATTTT.

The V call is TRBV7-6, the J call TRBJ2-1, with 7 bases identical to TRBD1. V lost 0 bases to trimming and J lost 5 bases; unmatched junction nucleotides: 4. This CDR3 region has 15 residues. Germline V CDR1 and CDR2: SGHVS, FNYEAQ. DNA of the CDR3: TGTGCCAGCAGCTTAGCTGGGACAGTGGACAATGAGCAGTTCTTC. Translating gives CASSLAGTVDNEQFF.

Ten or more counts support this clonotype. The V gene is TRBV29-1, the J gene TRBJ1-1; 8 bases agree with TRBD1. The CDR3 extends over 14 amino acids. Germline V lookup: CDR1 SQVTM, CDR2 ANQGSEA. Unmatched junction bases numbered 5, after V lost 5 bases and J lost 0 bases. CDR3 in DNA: TGCAGCGTTCGTCAGGGGGCTATGAACACTGAAGCTTTCTTT. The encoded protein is CSVRQGAMNTEAFF.

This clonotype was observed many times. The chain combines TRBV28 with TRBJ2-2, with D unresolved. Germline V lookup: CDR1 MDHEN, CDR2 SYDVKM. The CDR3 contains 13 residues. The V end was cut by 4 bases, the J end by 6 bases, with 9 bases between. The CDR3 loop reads CASSSSPSGELFF. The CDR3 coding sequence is TGTGCCAGCAGTTCCAGCCCTTCCGGGGAGCTGTTTTTT.

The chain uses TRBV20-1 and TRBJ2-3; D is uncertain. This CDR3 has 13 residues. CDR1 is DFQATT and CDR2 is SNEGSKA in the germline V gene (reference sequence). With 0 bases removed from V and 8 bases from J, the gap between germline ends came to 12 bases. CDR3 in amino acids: CSARDYSLGTQYF. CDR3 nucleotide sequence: TGCAGTGCTAGAGATTACAGCCTTGGTACGCAGTATTTT.

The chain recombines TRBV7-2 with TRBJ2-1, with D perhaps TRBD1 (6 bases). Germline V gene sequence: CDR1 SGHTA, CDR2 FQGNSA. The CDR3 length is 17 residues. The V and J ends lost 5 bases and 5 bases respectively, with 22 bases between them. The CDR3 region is CASSPLTGTTTHNEQFF. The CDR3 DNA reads TGTGCCAGCAGCCCCCTTACCGGGACAACGACCCACAATGAGCAGTTCTTC.

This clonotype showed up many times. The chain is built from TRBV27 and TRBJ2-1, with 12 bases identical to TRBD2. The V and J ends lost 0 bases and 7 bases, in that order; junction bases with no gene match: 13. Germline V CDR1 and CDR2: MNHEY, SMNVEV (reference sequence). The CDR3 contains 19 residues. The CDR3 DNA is TGTGCCAGCAGTTTATCCCCAGCTAGCGGGAGGGCCCATAGGAATGAGCAGTTCTTC. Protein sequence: CASSLSPASGRAHRNEQFF.

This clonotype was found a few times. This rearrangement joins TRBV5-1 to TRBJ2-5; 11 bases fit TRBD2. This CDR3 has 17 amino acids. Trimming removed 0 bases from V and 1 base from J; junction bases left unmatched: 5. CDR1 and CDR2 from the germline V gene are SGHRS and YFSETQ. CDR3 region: CASSLGLAGGTQETQYF. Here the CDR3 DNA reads TGCGCCAGCAGCTTGGGCCTAGCGGGAGGAACCCAAGAGACCCAGTACTTC. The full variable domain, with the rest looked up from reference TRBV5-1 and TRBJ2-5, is KAGVTQTPRYLIKTRGQQVTLSCSPISGHRSVSWYQQTPGQGLQFLFEYFSETQRNKGNFPGRFSGRQFSNSRSEMNVSTLELGDSALYLCASSLGLAGGTQETQYFGPGTRLLVL.

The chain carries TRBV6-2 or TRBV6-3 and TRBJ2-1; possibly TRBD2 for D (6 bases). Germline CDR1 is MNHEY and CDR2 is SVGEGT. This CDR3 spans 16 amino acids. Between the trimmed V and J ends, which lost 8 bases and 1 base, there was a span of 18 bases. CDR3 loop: CASHTEGQISYNEQFF. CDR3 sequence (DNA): TGTGCCAGCCATACGGAGGGTCAAATATCCTACAATGAGCAGTTCTTC.

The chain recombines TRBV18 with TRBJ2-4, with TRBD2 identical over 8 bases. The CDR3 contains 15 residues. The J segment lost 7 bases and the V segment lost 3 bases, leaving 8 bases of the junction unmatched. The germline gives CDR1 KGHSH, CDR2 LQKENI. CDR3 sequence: CASSPSGERPNIQYF. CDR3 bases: TGTGCCAGCTCACCTAGCGGGGAACGACCGAACATTCAGTACTTC.

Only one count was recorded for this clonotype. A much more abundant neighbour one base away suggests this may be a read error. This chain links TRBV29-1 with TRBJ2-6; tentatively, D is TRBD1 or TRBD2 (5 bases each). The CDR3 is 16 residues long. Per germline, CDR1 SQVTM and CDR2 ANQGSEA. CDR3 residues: CSAGDGFGSGANILTF. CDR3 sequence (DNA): TGCAGCGCCGGGGACGGATTCGGCTCTGGGGCCAACATCCTGACTTTC.

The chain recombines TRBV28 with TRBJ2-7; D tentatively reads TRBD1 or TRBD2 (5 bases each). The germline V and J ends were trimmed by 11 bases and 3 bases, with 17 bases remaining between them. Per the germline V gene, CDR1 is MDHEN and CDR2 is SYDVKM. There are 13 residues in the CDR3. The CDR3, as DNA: TGTGCCGGAAGAGGGACGGGGAACTACGAGCAGTACTTC. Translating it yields CAGRGTGNYEQYF.

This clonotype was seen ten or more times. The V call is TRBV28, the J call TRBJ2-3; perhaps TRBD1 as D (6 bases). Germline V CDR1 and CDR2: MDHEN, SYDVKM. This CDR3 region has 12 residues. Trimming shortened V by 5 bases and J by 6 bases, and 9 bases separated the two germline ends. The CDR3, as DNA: TGTGCCAGCAGTCCGAGGGGGGATACGCAGTATTTT. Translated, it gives CASSPRGDTQYF.

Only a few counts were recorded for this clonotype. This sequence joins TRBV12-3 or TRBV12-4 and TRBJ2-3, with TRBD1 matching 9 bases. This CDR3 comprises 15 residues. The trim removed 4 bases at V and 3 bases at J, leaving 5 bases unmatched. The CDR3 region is CASSWGQGWTDTQYF. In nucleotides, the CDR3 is TGTGCCAGCAGTTGGGGACAGGGATGGACAGATACGCAGTATTTT.

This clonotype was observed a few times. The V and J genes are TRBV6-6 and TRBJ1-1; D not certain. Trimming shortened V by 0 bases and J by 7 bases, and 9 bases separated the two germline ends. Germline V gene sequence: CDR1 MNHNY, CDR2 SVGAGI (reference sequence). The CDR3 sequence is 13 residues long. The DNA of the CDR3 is TGTGCCAGCAGTTACTCCTCGGGGAGTGAAGCTTTCTTT. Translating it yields CASSYSSGSEAFF.

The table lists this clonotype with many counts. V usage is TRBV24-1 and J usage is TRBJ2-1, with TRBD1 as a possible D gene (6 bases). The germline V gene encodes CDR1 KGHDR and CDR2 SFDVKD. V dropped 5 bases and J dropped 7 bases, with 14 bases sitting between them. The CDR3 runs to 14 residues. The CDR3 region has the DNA TGTGCCACCAGTGGGGCAGGGGCGTGGAATGAGCAGTTCTTC. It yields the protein CATSGAGAWNEQFF.

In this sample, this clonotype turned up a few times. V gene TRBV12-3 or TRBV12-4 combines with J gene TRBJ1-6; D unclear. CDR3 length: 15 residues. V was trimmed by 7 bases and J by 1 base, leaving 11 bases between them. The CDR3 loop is CASTPGSSYNSPLHF. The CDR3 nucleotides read TGTGCCAGCACCCCGGGTTCTTCCTATAATTCACCCCTCCACTTT.

The DNA for the CDR3 is TGTGCCAGCAGCTTAGCGCCCGGGACGGAAAGCTCCTACGAGCAGTACTTC. Translating gives CASSLAPGTESSYEQYF. The gene calls are TRBV7-6 and TRBJ2-7; perhaps D is TRBD1 or TRBD2 (5 bases each). CDR1 and CDR2 from the germline V gene are SGHVS and FNYEAQ. Deletions cut 0 bases from V and 0 bases from J, with 15 bases between. The CDR3 sequence is 17 residues long.